This entry lists 5 T cell receptor beta chains sequenced from one sample in a study of blood T cell repertoires in COVID-19. Data came from immunoSEQ multiplex PCR; TCRdb stores just in-frame clones and leaves some out. The table shows around 140,000 clones, with about 87% occurring only once. Sequencing used peripheral blood. Receptors originate from a woman aged 45 to 65 with acute or convalescent COVID-19.

This clone was detected only once. CDR3: CASSYSPGPGTEAFF. In DNA form, the CDR3 reads TGTGCCAGCAGTTACTCTCCAGGGCCAGGCACTGAAGCTTTCTTT. This sequence joins TRBV6-5 and TRBJ1-1; D is perhaps TRBD1 (5 bases). V was clipped by 0 bases and J by 4 bases, with 12 bases between them. CDR3 length: 15 residues. Looked up from germline, CDR1 is MNHEY and CDR2 is SVGAGI.

This sequence joins TRBV5-1 and TRBJ1-2; TRBD1 agrees at 10 bases. CDR3 length equals 16 residues. Germline V gives CDR1 SGHRS, CDR2 YFSETQ. The J segment lost 7 bases and the V segment lost 4 bases, leaving 13 bases of the junction unmatched. The CDR3 DNA follows: TGCGCCAGCAGCCCGGGCCACGACAGGGGGCATGGTGGCTACACCTTC. Its translation: CASSPGHDRGHGGYTF.

The rearrangement uses TRBV7-8 and TRBJ1-4; TRBD1 aligns across 9 bases. Germline V gene sequence: CDR1 SGHVS, CDR2 FQNEAQ. CDR3 length: 15 residues. With 5 bases clipped from V and 4 bases from J, the junction kept 5 bases outside the gene matches. The CDR3 sequence is CASSRDRAVNEKLFF. The CDR3, as DNA: TGTGCCAGCAGCAGGGACAGGGCAGTTAATGAAAAACTGTTTTTT.

The V and J genes are TRBV5-1 and TRBJ2-7, with a weak D call TRBD1 (5 bases). The V gene's germline CDR1 is SGHRS and CDR2 YFSETQ. Trimming cost V 1 base and J 2 bases, with 16 bases left between them. The CDR3 has 16 amino acids. The CDR3 DNA follows: TGCGCCAGCAGCTTGCGCTGGCAGGGCCGAACCTACGAGCAGTACTTC. This codes for CASSLRWQGRTYEQYF.

The CDR3 DNA reads TGTGCCACCAGATCCTATAGCACAGATACGCAGTATTTT. It is translated as CATRSYSTDTQYF. V is TRBV24-1 and J is TRBJ2-3; D ambiguous. This CDR3 has 13 amino acids. Deletions cut 7 bases from V and 0 bases from J, with 7 bases between. The germline gives CDR1 KGHDR, CDR2 SFDVKD.